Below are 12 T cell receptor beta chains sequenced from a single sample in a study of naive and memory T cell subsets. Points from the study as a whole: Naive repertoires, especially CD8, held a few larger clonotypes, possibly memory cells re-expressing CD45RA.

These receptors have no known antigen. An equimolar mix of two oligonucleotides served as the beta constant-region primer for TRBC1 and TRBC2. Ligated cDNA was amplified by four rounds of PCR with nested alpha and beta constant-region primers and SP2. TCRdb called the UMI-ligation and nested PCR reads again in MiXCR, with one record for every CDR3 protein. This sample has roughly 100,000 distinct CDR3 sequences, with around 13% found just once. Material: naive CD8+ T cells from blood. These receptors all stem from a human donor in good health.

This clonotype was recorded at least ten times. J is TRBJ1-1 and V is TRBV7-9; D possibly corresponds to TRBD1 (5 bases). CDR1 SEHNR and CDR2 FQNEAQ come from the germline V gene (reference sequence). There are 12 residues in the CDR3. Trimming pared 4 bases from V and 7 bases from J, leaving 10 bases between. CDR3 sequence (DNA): TGTGCCAGCAGCTGGGGGGGTGTTGAAGCTTTCTTT. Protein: CASSWGGVEAFF.

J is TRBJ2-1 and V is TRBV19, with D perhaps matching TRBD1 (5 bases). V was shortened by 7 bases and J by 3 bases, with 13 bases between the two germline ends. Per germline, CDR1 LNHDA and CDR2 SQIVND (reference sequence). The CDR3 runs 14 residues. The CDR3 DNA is TGTGCCAGTACCCCAGGGTACGGCTACAATGAGCAGTTCTTC. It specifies CASTPGYGYNEQFF.

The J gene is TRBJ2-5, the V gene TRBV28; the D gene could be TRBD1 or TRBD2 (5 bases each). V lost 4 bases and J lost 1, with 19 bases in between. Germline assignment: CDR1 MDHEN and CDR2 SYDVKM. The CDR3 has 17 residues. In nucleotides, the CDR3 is TGTGCCAGCAGTTCTGAACCCGGGACCAAAGGCCAAGAGACCCAGTACTTC. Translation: CASSSEPGTKGQETQYF.

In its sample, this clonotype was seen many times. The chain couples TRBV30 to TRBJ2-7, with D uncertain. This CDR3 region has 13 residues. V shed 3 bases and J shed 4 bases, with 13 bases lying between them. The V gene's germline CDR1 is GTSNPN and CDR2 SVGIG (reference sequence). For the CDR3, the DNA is TGTGCCTGGAGCGGCGGTGATGTTTACGAGCAGTACTTC. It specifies CAWSGGDVYEQYF.

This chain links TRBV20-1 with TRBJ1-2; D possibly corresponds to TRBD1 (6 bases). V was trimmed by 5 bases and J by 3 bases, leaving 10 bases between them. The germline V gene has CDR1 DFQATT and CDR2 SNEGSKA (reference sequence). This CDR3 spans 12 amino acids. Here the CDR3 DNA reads TGCAGTGCTCCGGACAGTCACTATGGCTACACCTTC. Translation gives CSAPDSHYGYTF.

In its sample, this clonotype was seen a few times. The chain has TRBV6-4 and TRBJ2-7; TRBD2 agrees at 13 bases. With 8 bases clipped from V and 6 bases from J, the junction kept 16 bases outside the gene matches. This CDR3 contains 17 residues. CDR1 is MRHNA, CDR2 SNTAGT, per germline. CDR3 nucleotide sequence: TGTGCCAGCCTCCGGGACTGTCTGGGACTAGCGGGAAGCGAGCAGTACTTC. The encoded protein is CASLRDCLGLAGSEQYF.

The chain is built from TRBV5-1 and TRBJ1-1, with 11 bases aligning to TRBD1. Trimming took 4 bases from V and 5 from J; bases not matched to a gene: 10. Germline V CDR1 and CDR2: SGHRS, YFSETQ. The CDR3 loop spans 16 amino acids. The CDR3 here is CASSVTGTGGVTEAFF. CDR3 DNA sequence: TGCGCCAGCAGCGTGACCGGGACAGGGGGTGTTACTGAAGCTTTCTTT.

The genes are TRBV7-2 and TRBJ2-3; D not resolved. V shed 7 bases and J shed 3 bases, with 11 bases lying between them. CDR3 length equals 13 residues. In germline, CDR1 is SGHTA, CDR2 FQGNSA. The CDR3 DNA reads TGTGCCAGCAACCTCGGTGGGACAGATACGCAGTATTTT. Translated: CASNLGGTDTQYF.

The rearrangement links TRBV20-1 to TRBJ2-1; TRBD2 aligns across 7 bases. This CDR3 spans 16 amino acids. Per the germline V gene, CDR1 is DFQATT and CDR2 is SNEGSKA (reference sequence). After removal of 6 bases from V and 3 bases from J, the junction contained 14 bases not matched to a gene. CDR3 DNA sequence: TGCAGTGCCGGGCCCATGGGGGGGGAAGACTACAATGAGCAGTTCTTC. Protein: CSAGPMGGEDYNEQFF.

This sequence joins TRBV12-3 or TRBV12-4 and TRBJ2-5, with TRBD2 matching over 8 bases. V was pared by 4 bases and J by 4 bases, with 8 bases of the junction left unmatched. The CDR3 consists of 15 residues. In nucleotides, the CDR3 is TGTGCCAGCAGTTCACTAGCGGCGCTGACAGAGACCCAGTACTTC. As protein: CASSSLAALTETQYF.

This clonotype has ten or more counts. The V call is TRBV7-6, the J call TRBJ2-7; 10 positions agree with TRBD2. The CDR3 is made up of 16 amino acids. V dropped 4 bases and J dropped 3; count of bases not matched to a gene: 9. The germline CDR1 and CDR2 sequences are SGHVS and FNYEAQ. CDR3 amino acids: CASSSSVASGSYEQYF. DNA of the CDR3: TGTGCCAGCAGCTCCTCGGTGGCTAGCGGGAGCTACGAGCAGTACTTC.

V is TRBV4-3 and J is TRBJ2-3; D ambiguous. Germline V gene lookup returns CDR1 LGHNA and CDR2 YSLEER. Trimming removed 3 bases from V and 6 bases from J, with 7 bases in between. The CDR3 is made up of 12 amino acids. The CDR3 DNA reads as TGCGCCAGCAGCCAGAGGAAGGATACGCAGTATTTT. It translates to CASSQRKDTQYF.